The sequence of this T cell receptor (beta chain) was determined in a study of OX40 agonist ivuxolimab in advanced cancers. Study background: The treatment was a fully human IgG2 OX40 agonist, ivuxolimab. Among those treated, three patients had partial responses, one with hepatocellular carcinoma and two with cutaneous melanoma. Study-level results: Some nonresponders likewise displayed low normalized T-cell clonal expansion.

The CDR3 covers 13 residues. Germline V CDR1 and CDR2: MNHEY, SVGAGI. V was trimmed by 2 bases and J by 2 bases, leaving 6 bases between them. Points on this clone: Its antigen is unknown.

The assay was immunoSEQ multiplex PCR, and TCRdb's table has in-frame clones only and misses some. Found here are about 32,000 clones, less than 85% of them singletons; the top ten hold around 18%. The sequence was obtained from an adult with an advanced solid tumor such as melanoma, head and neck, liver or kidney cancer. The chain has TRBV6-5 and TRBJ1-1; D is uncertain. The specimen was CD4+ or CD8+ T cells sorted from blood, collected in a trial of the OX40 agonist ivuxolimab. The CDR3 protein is CASSYGDNTEAFF. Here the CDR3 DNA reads TGTGCCAGCAGTTACGGGGATAACACTGAAGCTTTCTTT.